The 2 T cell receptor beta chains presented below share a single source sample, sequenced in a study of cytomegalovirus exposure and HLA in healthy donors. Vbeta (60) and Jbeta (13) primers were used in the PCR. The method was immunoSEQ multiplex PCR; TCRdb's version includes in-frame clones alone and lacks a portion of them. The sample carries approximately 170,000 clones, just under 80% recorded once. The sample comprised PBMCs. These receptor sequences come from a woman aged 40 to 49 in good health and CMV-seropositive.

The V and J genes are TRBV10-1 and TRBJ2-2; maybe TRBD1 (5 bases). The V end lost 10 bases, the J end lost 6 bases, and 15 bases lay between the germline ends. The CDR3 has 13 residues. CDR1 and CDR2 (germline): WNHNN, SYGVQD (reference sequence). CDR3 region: CATRNPGSGELFF. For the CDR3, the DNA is TGCGCCACCAGGAATCCAGGGTCCGGGGAGCTGTTTTTT.

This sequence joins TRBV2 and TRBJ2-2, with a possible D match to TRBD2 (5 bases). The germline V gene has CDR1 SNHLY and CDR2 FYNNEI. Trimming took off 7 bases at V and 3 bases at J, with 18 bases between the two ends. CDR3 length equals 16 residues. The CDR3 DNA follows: TGTGCCAGCATCGCTATCCGGGATTTGGACACCGGGGAGCTGTTTTTT. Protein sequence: CASIAIRDLDTGELFF.